This is a list of T cell receptor beta chains from one sample in a study of T cells in Graves' hyperthyroidism and ophthalmopathy. TCRdb called the multiplex PCR reads again in MiXCR, with one record for every CDR3 protein. The repertoire holds about 250,000 distinct CDR3 sequences, with 22% as singletons. Sequencing was done on a sample of blood. These receptors originate from a man under 40 with Graves' ophthalmopathy. The CDR3 runs from the conserved cysteine through the conserved F or W. A D gene is named only where the DNA matches it firmly. Clone size is shown for a subset of rows, as once, few, many or a class of expanded clone.

d_call	v_call	j_call	clone_size	cdr3_nt	cdr3_aa
TRBD2	TRBV20-1	TRBJ2-5	few	TGCAGTGCTAGCGGGAGGGAGAGGGAGACCCAGTACTTC	CSASGRERETQYF
TRBD2	TRBV20-1	TRBJ2-7	many	TGCAGTGCTGTCGGGACTAGCGGATACGAGCAGTACTTC	CSAVGTSGYEQYF
TRBD2	TRBV12-3/TRBV12-4	TRBJ2-1	few	TGTGCCAGCAGATTTAGCGGGAGGCGGGGTGAGCAGTTCTTC	CASRFSGRRGEQFF
NA	TRBV5-1	TRBJ2-2	NA	TGCGCCAGCAGCTTCGACAGTAACACCGGGGAGCTGTTTTTT	CASSFDSNTGELFF
NA	TRBV9	TRBJ1-1	few	TGTGCCAGCAGCGCTATTGAAGGGACTGAAGCTTTCTTT	CASSAIEGTEAFF
TRBD2	TRBV12-3/TRBV12-4	TRBJ2-5	NA	TGTGCCAGCAGTCCTGGACTAGTCGGGACCCAGTACTTC	CASSPGLVGTQYF
NA	TRBV3-1	TRBJ2-7	NA	TGTGCCAGCAGCCCCACACCCCTAGTGGACCCCTCCTACGAGCAGTACTTC	CASSPTPLVDPSYEQYF
TRBD2	TRBV11-2	TRBJ2-3	many	TGTGCCAGCAGCTACAGACTAGCGGGAGGGCCATATACGCAGTATTTT	CASSYRLAGGPYTQYF
NA	TRBV19	TRBJ1-1	many	TGTGCCAGTAGTATGGGGGGCTCTGGGGGCACTGAAGCTTTCTTT	CASSMGGSGGTEAFF
NA	TRBV30	TRBJ1-1	few	TGTGCCTGGAGTGATCCCGACACTGAAGCTTTCTTT	CAWSDPDTEAFF
NA	TRBV20-1	TRBJ1-3	many	TGCAGTGCTAGAGGGGCAGGGAATAGGGGAAACACCATATATTTT	CSARGAGNRGNTIYF
TRBD1	TRBV24-1	TRBJ2-7	few	TGTGCCACCAGTGATCTTATTCCGGGACAGGGAAGACACGAGCAGTACTTC	CATSDLIPGQGRHEQYF
TRBD1	TRBV28	TRBJ2-1	many	TGTGCCAGCAGGGGGGACAGGGTGGTGAATGAGCAGTTCTTC	CASRGDRVVNEQFF
TRBD1	TRBV5-1	TRBJ2-7	few	TGCGCCAGCAGCCCGGGACAGGGGTTTATCCACGAGCAGTACTTC	CASSPGQGFIHEQYF
NA	TRBV7-2	TRBJ1-6	NA	TGTGCCAGCAGCCCGGCCCCAGCCGCCAGGGATAATTCACCCCTCCACTTT	CASSPAPAARDNSPLHF
NA	TRBV2	TRBJ2-2	few	TGTGCCAGCAGTTCGGACCGTGCAGACACCGGGGAGCTGTTTTTT	CASSSDRADTGELFF
NA	TRBV27	TRBJ1-5	many	TGTGCCAGCAGCCTAAGGGGGAGAGGTTGGCCCCAGCATTTT	CASSLRGRGWPQHF
TRBD1	TRBV29-1	TRBJ1-2	NA	TGCAGCGCCCGGGACAGGGCCCTCGAGGGCTACACCTTC	CSARDRALEGYTF
NA	TRBV11-3	TRBJ2-5	many	TGTGCCAGCACGAGGGGACTCCTGTACCAAGAGACCCAGTACTTC	CASTRGLLYQETQYF